These T cell receptor beta chains were read from a single sample in a study of blood T cells in healthy people across ages. Via MiXCR, TCRdb re-called the 5' RACE reads, giving one row per CDR3 protein. The data contain around 790,000 distinct CDR3 sequences, roughly 44% of them singletons. The specimen sequenced was blood. Receptors originate from a man aged 60 to 75 in good health. The CDR3 runs from the conserved cysteine through the conserved F or W. D genes are given only for firm matches. Clone size is stated in some rows and not others, as once, few, many or a class when expanded.

>13|.|TRBJ1-2|once|TRBV5-1
CASSFRDTWGYTF
TGCGCCAGCAGCTTTCGGGACACCTGGGGCTACACCTTC
>16|.|TRBJ2-1|.|TRBV28
CASSDGPGKTSNEQFF
TGTGCCAGCTCTGACGGCCCGGGTAAGACCTCCAATGAGCAGTTCTTC
>18|.|TRBJ2-5|.|TRBV21-1
CASSRAGQDHPHQETQYF
TGTGCCAGCAGCAGGGCAGGACAGGATCACCCCCATCAAGAGACCCAGTACTTC
>13|.|TRBJ2-1|.|TRBV20-1
CSVPGQPINEQFF
TGCAGTGTCCCTGGACAGCCCATCAATGAGCAGTTCTTC
>15|.|TRBJ2-7|.|TRBV18
CASSPGQTGRNEQYF
TGTGCCAGCTCACCAGGCCAAACGGGACGGAACGAGCAGTACTTC
>16|TRBD1|TRBJ2-3|.|TRBV29-1
CSVGDPGQGPRGTQYF
TGCAGCGTGGGTGATCCGGGACAGGGGCCCAGGGGTACGCAGTATTTT
>14|.|TRBJ2-5|.|TRBV27
CASSFRATHETQYF
TGTGCCAGCAGTTTCAGAGCTACACATGAGACCCAGTACTTC
>15|TRBD1|TRBJ2-5|.|TRBV18
CASSPGRQGGETQYF
TGTGCCAGCTCACCAGGTCGACAGGGCGGGGAGACCCAGTACTTC
>15|.|TRBJ2-3|.|TRBV25-1
CASSELELGTDTQYF
TGTGCCAGCAGTGAATTAGAGTTGGGCACAGATACGCAGTATTTT
>14|.|TRBJ2-4|.|TRBV18
CASQAAGAYNEQYF
TGTGCCAGCCAGGCGGCGGGGGCTTACAATGAGCAGTACTTC
>18|TRBD2|TRBJ2-7|.|TRBV10-3
CAISEGLAGTSNPYEQYF
TGTGCCATCAGTGAAGGACTAGCGGGGACTTCAAACCCCTACGAGCAGTACTTC
>16|TRBD1|TRBJ2-7|.|TRBV18
CASSPRYQQGLSEQYF
TGTGCCAGCTCACCACGATATCAACAGGGGCTTTCCGAGCAGTACTTC
>15|.|TRBJ1-5|.|TRBV6-1
CASSEVGASNQPQHF
TGTGCCAGCAGTGAAGTGGGAGCCAGCAATCAGCCCCAGCATTTT
>16|TRBD1|TRBJ2-1|few|TRBV7-8
CASSRDAGGFYNEQFF
TGTGCCAGCAGCAGGGACGCAGGGGGTTTCTACAATGAGCAGTTCTTC
>16|TRBD1|TRBJ2-7|.|TRBV6-6
CASSSHGQGRIYEQYF
TGTGCCAGCAGTTCCCACGGACAGGGGAGAATCTACGAGCAGTACTTC
>17|TRBD2|TRBJ2-5|.|TRBV6-2/TRBV6-3
CASSYRVLTGGAETQYF
TGTGCCAGCAGTTACAGGGTCCTTACGGGGGGTGCAGAGACCCAGTACTTC
>14|.|TRBJ2-5|many|TRBV5-5
CASSYGQLKETQYF
TGTGCCAGCAGCTATGGACAGCTAAAAGAGACCCAGTACTTC
>15|.|TRBJ1-6|few|TRBV27
CASSYEGLPGSPLHF
TGTGCCAGCAGTTATGAGGGCCTACCGGGGTCACCCCTCCACTTT
>15|.|TRBJ1-5|.|TRBV28
CASSLNLRGNQPQHF
TGTGCCAGCAGCTTAAACCTCAGGGGCAATCAGCCCCAGCATTTT
>17|.|TRBJ1-6|once|TRBV14
CASSEWDGSSYNSPLHF
TGTGCCAGCAGTGAATGGGACGGAAGCTCCTATAATTCACCCCTCCACTTT
>15|TRBD2|TRBJ2-4|.|TRBV9
CASSPIGSSGGPQYF
TGTGCCAGCAGCCCCATCGGGTCTAGCGGGGGACCTCAGTACTTC
>13|.|TRBJ1-1|few|TRBV4-1
CASSQDLIQQAFF
TGCGCCAGCAGCCAAGACCTTATTCAGCAAGCTTTCTTT
>15|.|TRBJ1-5|.|TRBV15
CATSRDEGRNQPQHF
TGTGCCACCAGCAGAGATGAGGGGAGGAATCAGCCCCAGCATTTT
>14|.|TRBJ1-4|.|TRBV20-1
CSARDFRDSEKLFF
TGCAGTGCTAGAGATTTTCGAGACAGTGAAAAACTGTTTTTT
>14|.|TRBJ1-2|.|TRBV12-3/TRBV12-4
CASSLTPGRTGYTF
TGTGCCAGCAGTTTGACTCCGGGCCGAACGGGCTACACCTTC
>14|.|TRBJ1-6|few|TRBV12-3/TRBV12-4
CASSLTGWNSPLHF
TGTGCCAGCAGTTTAACAGGCTGGAATTCACCCCTCCACTTT
>17|.|TRBJ1-3|.|TRBV7-9
CASSLGGGGFSGNTIYF
TGTGCCAGCAGCTTAGGAGGGGGAGGCTTCTCTGGAAACACCATATATTTT
>16|TRBD2|TRBJ2-7|few|TRBV4-3
CASSQDGSSGFYEQYF
TGCGCCAGCAGCCAAGATGGGTCTAGCGGATTCTACGAGCAGTACTTC
>15|.|TRBJ1-1|.|TRBV2
CASSERGRLNTEAFF
TGTGCCAGCAGTGAAAGAGGGCGGCTGAACACTGAAGCTTTCTTT
>16|.|TRBJ2-7|.|TRBV7-8
CASSLAATAFSYEQYF
TGTGCCAGCAGCTTAGCAGCGACAGCTTTCTCCTACGAGCAGTACTTC
>14|.|TRBJ1-5|.|TRBV12-3/TRBV12-4
CASSPDSYNQPQHF
TGTGCCAGCAGTCCCGACAGTTACAATCAGCCCCAGCATTTT
>13|.|TRBJ2-1|few|TRBV4-3
CASSQEEGNEQFF
TGCGCCAGCAGCCAAGAGGAGGGCAATGAGCAGTTCTTC
>15|.|TRBJ2-7|few|TRBV7-2
CASSLGSGTQYEQYF
TGTGCCAGCAGCTTAGGATCGGGCACCCAATACGAGCAGTACTTC
>16|TRBD1|TRBJ2-1|.|TRBV7-9
CASSSRQGRSYNEQFF
TGTGCCAGCAGCTCCCGACAGGGGCGCTCCTACAATGAGCAGTTCTTC
>15|TRBD1|TRBJ1-2|few|TRBV6-2/TRBV6-3
CASSYPTGAARGYTF
TGTGCCAGCAGTTACCCGACAGGGGCCGCGCGAGGCTACACCTTC